This passage covers 18 T cell receptor beta chains from one sample sequenced in a study of shared clonotypes between healthy human individuals. Measured with immunoSEQ multiplex PCR; TCRdb has only the in-frame clones, and not every one. This sample has about half a million clones, with more than 70% found just once. The sequenced sample consisted of PBMCs. All receptors derive from a woman in her forties in good health. Some clones in this sample may be carry-over from other donors' samples.

This clone was counted a few times. The chain links TRBV19 to TRBJ1-5, with 8 bases identical to TRBD1. V lost 7 bases and J lost 2; bases outside the gene matches: 7. This CDR3 is 15 amino acids long. The germline CDR1 and CDR2 sequences are LNHDA and SQIVND (reference sequence). The CDR3 loop reads CASTPDRARNQPQHF. The CDR3 DNA follows: TGTGCCAGTACTCCGGACAGGGCCCGCAATCAGCCCCAGCATTTT.

The V call is TRBV19, the J call TRBJ1-2; perhaps TRBD1 as D (6 bases). Trimming took 5 bases from V and 7 from J, leaving 17 bases between them. The CDR3 spans 14 residues. CDR1 and CDR2 from the germline V gene are LNHDA and SQIVND (reference sequence). The DNA for the CDR3 is TGTGCCAGTAGTCCCCTCGGGGACATATCTGGCTACACCTTC. Protein sequence: CASSPLGDISGYTF.

In its sample, this clone was seen once. The chain couples TRBV27 to TRBJ1-1; TRBD1 is a possible D gene (5 bases). The CDR3 is made up of 14 amino acids. V was shortened by 5 bases and J by 6 bases, with 16 bases between the two germline ends. Germline V lookup: CDR1 MNHEY, CDR2 SMNVEV (reference sequence). The CDR3 sequence: CASSLGRAGAEAFF. Here the CDR3 DNA reads TGTGCCAGCAGTCTGGGACGCGCCGGGGCTGAAGCTTTCTTT.

This clone was detected many times. The chain has TRBV6-4 and TRBJ2-6, with 7 positions matching TRBD2. Germline CDR1 is MRHNA and CDR2 is SNTAGT. Unmatched junction bases numbered 7, after V lost 2 bases and J lost 0 bases. The CDR3 totals 18 residues. CDR3 sequence reads: CASSDGREGSSGANVLTF. CDR3 coding DNA: TGTGCCAGCAGTGACGGGAGGGAAGGGAGCTCTGGGGCCAACGTCCTGACTTTC.

This clone was seen more than once but under ten times. V usage is TRBV6-1 and J usage is TRBJ2-3, with D possibly being TRBD1 (5 bases). The CDR3 runs to 13 residues. V was trimmed by 3 bases and J by 2 bases, leaving 6 bases between them. Germline values: CDR1 MNHNS, CDR2 SASEGT. This CDR3 is CASSDRATDTQYF. DNA for the CDR3: TGTGCCAGCAGTGACAGGGCCACAGATACGCAGTATTTT.

On this clone itself: A read error is likely here: a far larger clone is one base away. This chain's CDR3 is CAWSQGDRGYTF. The CDR3 DNA reads TGTGCCTGGAGTCAGGGGGACCGTGGCTACACCTTC. This chain uses TRBV30 with TRBJ1-2; 7 bases match TRBD1. The CDR3 runs to 12 residues. Germline V gives CDR1 GTSNPN, CDR2 SVGIG (reference sequence). The V and J ends lost 2 bases and 7 bases, in that order; junction bases with no gene match: 4.

This chain connects TRBV25-1 to TRBJ2-5, with 9 bases aligning to TRBD1. CDR1 is MGHDK and CDR2 is SYGVNS in the germline V gene. V dropped 4 bases and J dropped 3; count of bases not matched to a gene: 9. The CDR3 covers 16 residues. In DNA, the CDR3 is TGTGCCAGCAGTGGGTCCGGGACAGGGAGGGAAGAGACCCAGTACTTC. Translating it yields CASSGSGTGREETQYF. The variable domain in full, completed from reference TRBV25-1 and TRBJ2-5, reads EADIYQTPRYLVIGTGKKITLECSQTMGHDKMYWYQQDPGMELHLIHYSYGVNSTEKGDLSSESTVSRIRTEHFPLTLESARPSHTSQYLCASSGSGTGREETQYFGPGTRLLVL.

This chain links TRBV19 with TRBJ2-7; 11 bases map to TRBD2. The J call is uncertain, as TRBJ2-1 better fits the DNA end. This CDR3 comprises 18 residues. Germline CDR1 reads LNHDA; CDR2 reads SQIVND (reference sequence). The CDR3 bases are TGTGCCAGTAGTATAACGACTAGCGGGATCAGCTCCTACAATGAGCAGTTCTTC. Translating it yields CASSITTSGISSYNEQFF.

The rearrangement joins TRBV4-3 to TRBJ2-3; D is perhaps TRBD1 or TRBD2 (5 bases each). The V end lost 0 bases, the J end lost 0 bases, and 10 bases lay between the germline ends. The CDR3 length is 16 residues. CDR1 and CDR2 (germline): LGHNA, YSLEER. The CDR3 bases are TGCGCCAGCAGCCAAGAACCGGGGCCTAGCACAGATACGCAGTATTTT. This translates into CASSQEPGPSTDTQYF.

V usage is TRBV12-5 and J usage is TRBJ1-1; D call uncertain. CDR3 length equals 12 residues. V was clipped by 2 bases and J by 4 bases, with 5 bases between them. The germline CDR1 and CDR2 sequences are LGHNT and FRNRAP. The CDR3 DNA is TGTGCTAGTGGTTTGAGTTTCACTGAAGCTTTCTTT. Its translation is CASGLSFTEAFF.

Turning to this clone: With only one base between it and a far larger clone, this is likely a read error. The sample holds other DNA sequences that translate to the same CDR3. This sequence joins TRBV7-9 and TRBJ2-5, with D hard to call. CDR1 is SEHNR, CDR2 FQNEAQ, per germline (reference sequence). The CDR3 consists of 14 residues. The CDR3 reads CASSKDAGWETQYF. The CDR3, as DNA: TGTGCTAGCAGCAAGGACGCCGGATGGGAGACCCAGTACTTC.

The chain joins TRBV19 to TRBJ2-7, with a possible D match to TRBD2 (5 bases). Trimming shortened V by 9 bases and J by 5 bases, and 17 bases separated the two germline ends. CDR1 is LNHDA and CDR2 is SQIVND in the germline V gene (reference sequence). The CDR3 has 13 residues. The CDR3 spells CASRGSIGHEQYF. In DNA form, the CDR3 reads TGTGCCAGCCGAGGGAGTATCGGCCACGAGCAGTACTTC.

This clone was picked up a small number of times. A far larger clone lies a single base away; this is likely a read error. V usage is TRBV30 and J usage is TRBJ2-5, with D possibly TRBD1 on 5 matching bases. Germline loops: CDR1 GTSNPN, CDR2 SVGIG (reference sequence). V lost 4 bases to trimming and J lost 3 bases, with 12 bases between them. This CDR3 has 13 residues. CDR3 in amino acids: CAWTRTRKETQYF. CDR3 bases: TGTGCCTGGACCCGGACAAGGAAAGAGACCCAGTACTTC. Full variable domain (outside the CDR3, taken from reference TRBV30 and TRBJ2-5): SQTIHQWPATLVQPVGSPLSLECTVEGTSNPNLYWYRQAAGRGLQLLFYSVGIGQISSEVPQNLSASRPQDRQFILSSKKLLLSDSGFYLCAWTRTRKETQYFGPGTRLLVL.

The chain has TRBV7-7 and TRBJ2-1, with a tentative D call TRBD1 (5 bases). The germline gives CDR1 SSHAT, CDR2 FNYEAQ (reference sequence). Trimming left V 0 bases short and J 14 bases short, with 14 bases between. This CDR3 spans 13 amino acids. In nucleotides, the CDR3 is TGTGCCAGCAGCTTAGCGGGGCAGCCCCCGGAGTTCTTC. It encodes CASSLAGQPPEFF. Combining the CDR3 with reference TRBV7-7 and TRBJ2-1 gives the whole variable domain GAGVSQSPRYKVTKRGQDVTLRCDPISSHATLYWYQQALGQGPEFLTYFNYEAQPDKSGLPSDRFSAERPEGSISTLTIQRTEQRDSAMYRCASSLAGQPPEFFGPGTRLTVL.

This clone was detected only a few times. The rearrangement uses TRBV25-1 and TRBJ2-7, with 8 bases identical to TRBD1. The CDR3 is 14 residues long. Looked up from germline, CDR1 is MGHDK and CDR2 is SYGVNS. V lost 4 bases, J lost 3 bases, and 5 bases stayed unmatched. CDR3 DNA sequence: TGTGCCAGCAGTGCAACAGGGGGTCGCTACGAGCAGTACTTC. Its protein is CASSATGGRYEQYF.

This rearrangement joins TRBV7-2 to TRBJ1-4; no firm D call. V lost 2 bases and J lost 8, with 9 bases in between. The CDR3 sequence is 13 residues long. The germline CDR1 and CDR2 sequences are SGHTA and FQGNSA. CDR3 loop: CASSLNAGEKLFF. CDR3 in DNA: TGTGCCAGCAGCTTAAACGCTGGAGAAAAACTGTTTTTT.

J is TRBJ2-5 and V is TRBV5-6; D possibly uses TRBD1 or TRBD2 (5 bases each). V lost 4 bases to trimming and J lost 2 bases, with 15 bases between them. The CDR3 extends over 15 amino acids. CDR1 is SGHDT, CDR2 YYEEEE, per germline. The CDR3, as DNA: TGTGCCAGCAGCCTCCGGGGACGAGGACAAGAGACCCAGTACTTC. It is translated as CASSLRGRGQETQYF.

In regard to this clone: Since a much larger clone is just one base distant, this may be a read error. The sample holds other DNA sequences that translate to the same CDR3. The gene calls are TRBV18 and TRBJ1-3; D gene uncertain. Germline loops: CDR1 KGHSH, CDR2 LQKENI. The CDR3 has 16 residues. The germline V and J ends were trimmed by 6 bases and 2 bases, with 17 bases remaining between them. DNA for the CDR3: TGTGCCAGCTCGCCAGTCAACGGAAGGGCTGGAAACACCATATATTTT. This encodes CASSPVNGRAGNTIYF. Based on the CDR3 plus reference TRBV18 and TRBJ1-3, the full variable domain is NAGVMQNPRHLVRRRGQEARLRCSPMKGHSHVYWYRQLPEEGLKFMVYLQKENIIDESGMPKERFSAEFPKEGPSILRIQQVVRGDSAAYFCASSPVNGRAGNTIYFGEGSWLTVV.